This TCR beta chain is from a study of shared clonotypes between healthy human individuals. Notes on the study in general: Sequencing depth was expected to influence donor clonotype sharing. Specimens sampled were limited to blood, with tissue repertoires likely differing. The represented genetic and exposure-history diversity was limited by the small number of donors.

The deep-level immunoSEQ assay was used. Sequenced by immunoSEQ multiplex PCR; TCRdb stores in-frame clones only, minus some. This sample has around 1.1 million clones, with about 84% found just once. CDR1 and CDR2 (germline): SEHNR, FQNEAQ (reference sequence). This CDR3 spans 15 amino acids. V was cut by 1 base and J by 0 bases, with 8 bases left in between. Note on this clone: Its antigen is not known.

The specimen sequenced was memory CD4+ T cells from PBMCs. The subset was: CD45RA-negative fraction. This rearrangement joins TRBV7-9 to TRBJ2-3; no clear D gene. The clonotype comes from a man younger than 30 in good health. Some clones in this sample may be carry-over from other donors' samples. The CDR3 nucleotides read TGTGCCAGCAGCTTAGTTTATTCTAGCACAGATACGCAGTATTTT. Residues: CASSLVYSSTDTQYF. Full variable domain (missing parts from reference TRBV7-9 and TRBJ2-3): DTGVSQNPRHKITKRGQNVTFRCDPISEHNRLYWYRQTLGQGPEFLTYFQNEAQLEKSRLLSDRFSAERPKGSFSTLEIQRTEQGDSAMYLCASSLVYSSTDTQYFGPGTRLTVL.